Below are 22 T cell receptor beta chains sequenced from a single sample in a study of T cell responses to AZD1222 COVID-19 vaccine. Method: immunoSEQ multiplex PCR; TCRdb's copy keeps in-frame clones and lacks some. The profile shows 85,000 to 130,000 clones, under 90% of them singletons. Material: peripheral blood, obtained on day 0 of AZD1222 vaccination. All receptors derive from an adult in good health.

The chain uses TRBV6-5 and TRBJ1-4; possibly TRBD1 for D (5 bases). This CDR3 has 15 residues. Germline V lookup: CDR1 MNHEY, CDR2 SVGAGI. Deletions cut 6 bases from V and 0 bases from J, with 11 bases between. The CDR3, as DNA: TGTGCCAGCAGGGCTGGGGGAGCAACTAATGAAAAACTGTTTTTT. It specifies CASRAGGATNEKLFF.

The V and J genes are TRBV12-3 or TRBV12-4 and TRBJ1-2; the D gene is possibly TRBD1 (6 bases). Between the trimmed V and J ends, which lost 5 bases and 8 bases, there was a span of 15 bases. The CDR3 spans 13 residues. The CDR3 DNA reads as TGTGCCAGCAGTCGTACAGGGACACGAGGCTACACCTTC. As protein: CASSRTGTRGYTF.

The chain has TRBV18 and TRBJ1-1; D gene unclear. Deletions cut 2 bases from V and 5 bases from J, with 15 bases between. Germline CDR1 reads KGHSH; CDR2 reads LQKENI. This CDR3 contains 15 residues. CDR3: CASSPSLAGGTEAFF. The CDR3 coding sequence is TGTGCCAGCTCACCATCATTGGCGGGAGGAACTGAAGCTTTCTTT.

The rearrangement joins TRBV5-1 to TRBJ1-5; D is unresolved. Trimming stripped 3 bases from V and 0 bases from J, with 4 bases between. The CDR3 spans 13 residues. Germline CDR1 is SGHRS and CDR2 is YFSETQ. CDR3 DNA sequence: TGCGCCAGCAGCTATAATAGCAATCAGCCCCAGCATTTT. Amino acids: CASSYNSNQPQHF. The entire variable domain, with the rest obtained from reference TRBV5-1 and TRBJ1-5, is as follows: KAGVTQTPRYLIKTRGQQVTLSCSPISGHRSVSWYQQTPGQGLQFLFEYFSETQRNKGNFPGRFSGRQFSNSRSEMNVSTLELGDSALYLCASSYNSNQPQHFGDGTRLSIL.

This chain uses TRBV10-3 with TRBJ1-2; D not resolved. In germline, CDR1 is ENHRY, CDR2 SYGVKD. This CDR3 is 12 amino acids long. V lost 2 bases to trimming and J lost 6 bases, with 7 bases between them. CDR3 sequence reads: CAISENSDGYTF. CDR3 nucleotide sequence: TGTGCCATCAGTGAGAATTCGGATGGCTACACCTTC.

CDR3 protein: CASSPTTTRQGDGYTF. The DNA of the CDR3 is TGTGCCAGCTCACCGACTACCACCCGACAGGGGGATGGCTACACCTTC. This rearrangement joins TRBV18 to TRBJ1-2; 9 bases agree with TRBD1. The J segment lost 6 bases and the V segment lost 3 bases, leaving 11 bases of the junction unmatched. Germline V gives CDR1 KGHSH, CDR2 LQKENI. The CDR3 extends over 16 amino acids.

The chain links TRBV19 to TRBJ1-2; weak D call: TRBD1 (6 bases). CDR1 LNHDA and CDR2 SQIVND come from the germline V gene (reference sequence). The CDR3 runs to 13 residues. The CDR3 spells CAPMSGVSMGYTF. Written as DNA, the CDR3 is TGTGCGCCTATGTCAGGGGTTAGTATGGGCTACACCTTC.

The chain recombines TRBV9 with TRBJ2-7, with 12 positions matching TRBD2. The CDR3 loop spans 16 amino acids. J lost 2 bases, V lost 3 bases, and 6 bases had no gene match. The germline CDR1 and CDR2 sequences are SGDLS and YYNGEE. CDR3 sequence reads: CASSGPLAGGTYEQYF. CDR3 sequence (DNA): TGTGCCAGCAGCGGCCCTCTAGCGGGAGGGACCTACGAGCAGTACTTC.

This clone appeared many times. This chain links TRBV28 with TRBJ1-2; D gene unclear. The CDR3 has 14 residues. V was trimmed by 3 bases and J by 0 bases, leaving 8 bases between them. Per the germline V gene, CDR1 is MDHEN and CDR2 is SYDVKM. The CDR3 bases are TGTGCCAGCAGTTTGGGTACCACTAACTATGGCTACACCTTC. This gives the protein CASSLGTTNYGYTF.

J is TRBJ1-4 and V is TRBV5-1, with unresolved D. CDR3 length equals 14 residues. V lost 6 bases, J lost 0 bases, and 9 bases lay in between. The V gene's germline CDR1 is SGHRS and CDR2 YFSETQ. In DNA form, the CDR3 reads TGCGCCAGCAAGGCGCACCCAACTAATGAAAAACTGTTTTTT. It translates to CASKAHPTNEKLFF.

The rearrangement links TRBV12-3 or TRBV12-4 to TRBJ1-1; possible D gene TRBD1, 5 bases. The CDR3 has 11 residues. The ends were cut back, 5 bases at V and 10 bases at J, with 11 bases in the middle. The CDR3 here is CASSPGDPAFF. In nucleotides, the CDR3 is TGTGCCAGCAGTCCGGGGGACCCAGCTTTCTTT.

Note on this clone: An end of the junction differs from the germline gene, which may be a read error. DNA for the CDR3: TGTGCCACAGGGACCAACAGTGAAGCTTTCTTT. It specifies CATGTNSEAFF. This chain joins TRBV6-5 and TRBJ1-1, with D possibly matching TRBD1 (5 bases). The CDR3 runs 11 residues. Germline V gives CDR1 MNHEY, CDR2 SVGAGI.

The V gene is TRBV25-1, the J gene TRBJ2-5, with 9 positions matching TRBD2. This CDR3 contains 16 residues. The germline CDR1 and CDR2 sequences are MGHDK and SYGVNS. The trim removed 6 bases at V and 2 bases at J, leaving 10 bases unmatched. The CDR3 region has the DNA TGTGCCAGCAGCCCGACTAGCGGAGGCCGTCAAGAGACCCAGTACTTC. Protein sequence: CASSPTSGGRQETQYF.

The chain employs TRBV7-3 and TRBJ2-7; D assignment may be TRBD1 or TRBD2 (5 bases each). This CDR3 is built from 15 residues. Germline V CDR1 and CDR2: SGHTA, FQGTGA. Between the trimmed V and J ends, which lost 8 bases and 4 bases, there was a span of 21 bases. CDR3 in DNA: TGTGCCAGCGGTACCTGGGGCCCCCGGGGATACGAGCAGTACTTC. Translation: CASGTWGPRGYEQYF. The variable domain in full, completed from reference TRBV7-3 and TRBJ2-7, reads GAGVSQTPSNKVTEKGKYVELRCDPISGHTALYWYRQSLGQGPEFLIYFQGTGAADDSGLPNDRFFAVRPEGSVSTLKIQRTERGDSAVYLCASGTWGPRGYEQYFGPGTRLTVT.

The rearrangement uses TRBV2 and TRBJ2-2; 7 bases match TRBD2. Germline values: CDR1 SNHLY, CDR2 FYNNEI. This CDR3 region has 14 residues. Unmatched junction bases numbered 6, after V lost 6 bases and J lost 5 bases. CDR3 coding DNA: TGTGCCAGCAGCCGGGAGGCCAATACCGGGGAGCTGTTTTTT. Encoded protein: CASSREANTGELFF.

The J gene is TRBJ2-5, the V gene TRBV29-1, with D possibly matching TRBD1 (6 bases). CDR1 SQVTM and CDR2 ANQGSEA come from the germline V gene. The CDR3 extends over 13 amino acids. V was pared by 7 bases and J by 6 bases, with 18 bases between. CDR3 bases: TGCAGCGGTCGGATGACAGGTGGAAAGACCCAGTACTTC. Protein product: CSGRMTGGKTQYF.

This chain links TRBV10-2 with TRBJ1-2; D might be TRBD1 (5 bases). V shed 1 base and J shed 4 bases, with 7 bases lying between them. This CDR3 comprises 13 residues. Per germline, CDR1 WSHSY and CDR2 SAAADI. DNA of the CDR3: TGCGCCAGCAGTGAGTGGAGGGGCTATGGCTACACCTTC. Protein sequence: CASSEWRGYGYTF.

This chain connects TRBV5-1 to TRBJ2-2; 8 bases fit TRBD2. CDR1 is SGHRS, CDR2 YFSETQ, per germline. CDR3 length: 15 amino acids. V dropped 5 bases and J dropped 7; count of bases not matched to a gene: 10. The CDR3 coding sequence is TGCGCCAGCAGAACCAGCGGGAGAGGGATCGGGGAGCTGTTTTTT. The encoded protein is CASRTSGRGIGELFF.

This chain joins TRBV19 and TRBJ1-5, with 7 bases lining up with TRBD1. Unmatched junction bases numbered 10, after V lost 4 bases and J lost 7 bases. The CDR3 sequence is 15 residues long. Germline CDR1 reads LNHDA; CDR2 reads SQIVND (reference sequence). This CDR3 reads CASSTDRQGRQPQHF. In nucleotides, the CDR3 is TGTGCCAGTAGTACAGATAGACAGGGACGACAGCCCCAGCATTTT.

This clone has more than one count but fewer than ten. V and J are TRBV28 and TRBJ1-2; D is unresolved. V dropped 5 bases and J dropped 4 bases, with 17 bases sitting between them. Per the germline V gene, CDR1 is MDHEN and CDR2 is SYDVKM. The CDR3 extends over 15 amino acids. The CDR3 reads CASSPVGGEGYGYTF. DNA for the CDR3: TGTGCCAGCAGTCCTGTGGGCGGGGAGGGCTATGGCTACACCTTC.

The chain uses TRBV6-5 and TRBJ1-1, with 9 bases lining up with TRBD1. CDR3 length: 12 residues. Unmatched junction bases numbered 7, after V lost 7 bases and J lost 10 bases. Per the germline V gene, CDR1 is MNHEY and CDR2 is SVGAGI. CDR3 DNA: TGTGCCAGCAAAGGGACAGGGTCGATAGCTTTCTTT. Amino acid sequence: CASKGTGSIAFF.

CDR3 sequence reads: CASRTENRTPLHF. The DNA of the CDR3 is TGTGCCAGCAGGACTGAGAATCGAACACCCCTCCACTTT. The chain links TRBV6-5 to TRBJ1-6; D gene ambiguous. Germline V gives CDR1 MNHEY, CDR2 SVGAGI. V was cut by 6 bases and J by 11 bases, with 14 bases left in between. The CDR3 is 13 amino acids.